The sequence of this T cell receptor (beta chain) was determined in a study of T cell responses to AZD1222 COVID-19 vaccine. Regarding the study as a whole: A rise in Spike-specific TCR breadth and depth followed two AZD1222 doses. Reportedly, nearly half of unique spike TCRs recognized epitopes outside B.1.351/B.1.1.7 mutations.

The CDR3 consists of 16 residues. The germline V gene has CDR1 LNHDA and CDR2 SQIVND (reference sequence). V shed 1 base and J shed 9 bases, with 19 bases lying between them. In regard to this clone: Its matching antigen is unknown.

Sequencing was performed with immunoSEQ multiplex PCR; in TCRdb, only in-frame clones are kept and a portion is missing. This table holds over 130,000 clones, 85% to 90% found once. This material consisted of peripheral blood, taken 28 days after the second AZD1222 dose. The gene calls are TRBV19 and TRBJ2-1, with D maybe TRBD2 (6 bases). The sequence came from an adult who received the AZD1222 COVID-19 vaccine. CDR3 amino acids: CASSIVSPGGSGEQFF. The CDR3, as DNA: TGTGCCAGTAGTATAGTGAGCCCAGGAGGGAGTGGTGAGCAGTTCTTC.